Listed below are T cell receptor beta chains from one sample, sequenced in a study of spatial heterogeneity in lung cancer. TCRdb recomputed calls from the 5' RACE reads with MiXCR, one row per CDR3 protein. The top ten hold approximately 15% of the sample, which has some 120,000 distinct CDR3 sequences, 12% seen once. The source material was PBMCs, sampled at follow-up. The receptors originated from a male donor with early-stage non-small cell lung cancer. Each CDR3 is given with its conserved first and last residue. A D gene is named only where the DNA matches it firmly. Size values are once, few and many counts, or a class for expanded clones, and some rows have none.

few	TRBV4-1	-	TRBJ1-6	CASSQEFVASSPLHF	TGCGCCAGCAGCCAAGAATTTGTGGCCTCTTCACCCCTCCACTTT
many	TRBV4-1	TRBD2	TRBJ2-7	CASSQDMETSGFYEQYF	TGCGCCAGCAGCCAAGATATGGAGACTAGCGGGTTTTACGAGCAGTACTTC
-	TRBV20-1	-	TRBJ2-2	CSAHPITGNTGELFF	TGCAGTGCTCACCCCATAACAGGGAACACCGGGGAGCTGTTTTTT
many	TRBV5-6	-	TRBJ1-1	CASSPGGTEAFF	TGTGCCAGCAGCCCGGGAGGTACTGAAGCTTTCTTT
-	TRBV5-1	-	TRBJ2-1	CASSLDNEQFF	TGCGCCAGCAGCTTGGACAATGAGCAGTTCTTC
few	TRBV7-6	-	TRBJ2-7	CASSLVSNSYEQYF	TGTGCCAGCAGCTTAGTTTCAAACTCCTACGAGCAGTACTTC
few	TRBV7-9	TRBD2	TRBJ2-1	CASRTAGGMRNEQFF	TGTGCCAGCAGAACAGCGGGGGGAATGCGGAATGAGCAGTTCTTC
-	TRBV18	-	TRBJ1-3	CASSPLIVSGNTIYF	TGTGCCAGCTCACCATTAATCGTCTCTGGAAACACCATATATTTT
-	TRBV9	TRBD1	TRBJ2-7	CASSVGSGQGVVEQYF	TGTGCCAGCAGCGTAGGGTCGGGTCAGGGGGTTGTCGAGCAGTACTTC
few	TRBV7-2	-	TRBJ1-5	CASSLDRAAQPQHF	TGTGCCAGCAGCTTAGACAGGGCGGCTCAGCCCCAGCATTTT
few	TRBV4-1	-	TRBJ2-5	CASSQDWWASQETQYF	TGCGCCAGCAGCCAAGATTGGTGGGCTAGCCAAGAGACCCAGTACTTC
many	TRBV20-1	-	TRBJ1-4	CSARVLGGGTNEKLFF	TGCAGTGCTAGAGTTTTGGGGGGAGGTACTAATGAAAAACTGTTTTTT
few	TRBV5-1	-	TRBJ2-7	CASCQVNSYEQYF	TGCGCCAGCTGTCAAGTAAACTCCTACGAGCAGTACTTC
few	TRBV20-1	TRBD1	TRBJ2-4	CSARGDRDQAKNIQYF	TGCAGTGCTAGAGGGGACAGGGACCAAGCCAAAAACATTCAGTACTTC
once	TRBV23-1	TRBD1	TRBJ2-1	CASSQPFDRGGPLYNEQFF	TGCGCCAGCAGTCAACCCTTTGACAGGGGAGGCCCTCTCTACAATGAGCAGTTCTTC
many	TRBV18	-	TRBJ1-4	CASSPLSGSTNEKLFF	TGTGCCAGCTCACCACTTAGCGGATCAACTAATGAAAAACTGTTTTTT
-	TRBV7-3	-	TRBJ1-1	CASSRGTGTEAFF	TGTGCCAGCAGCAGGGGCACAGGGACTGAAGCTTTCTTT
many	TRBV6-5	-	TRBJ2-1	CASRVGPSSYNEQFF	TGTGCCAGCCGGGTGGGGCCCAGCTCCTACAATGAGCAGTTCTTC
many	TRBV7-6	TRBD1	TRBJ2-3	CASSLGPPGGTDTQYF	TGTGCCAGCAGCTTAGGTCCCCCAGGGGGAACAGATACGCAGTATTTT
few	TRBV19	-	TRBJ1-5	CASSNRQDSNQPQHF	TGTGCCAGTAGTAACCGACAAGATAGCAATCAGCCCCAGCATTTT
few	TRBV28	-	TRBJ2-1	CASSLTLNEQFF	TGTGCCAGCAGTTTGACCTTAAATGAGCAGTTCTTC
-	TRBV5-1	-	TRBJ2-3	CASSLVPLTARYTDTQYF	TGCGCCAGCAGCTTGGTCCCTCTAACGGCCCGATACACAGATACGCAGTATTTT
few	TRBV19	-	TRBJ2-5	CASSPPGLLPDSQETQYF	TGTGCCAGTAGTCCTCCCGGACTACTCCCGGACAGCCAAGAGACCCAGTACTTC
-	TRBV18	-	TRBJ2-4	CASSPPGQKIAKNIQYF	TGTGCCAGCTCACCACCTGGCCAGAAGATAGCCAAAAACATTCAGTACTTC
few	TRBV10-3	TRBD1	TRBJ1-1	CAISRDPPGQGPTEAFF	TGTGCCATCAGCCGAGACCCTCCGGGACAGGGACCCACTGAAGCTTTCTTT
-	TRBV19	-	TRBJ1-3	CASSTSDSSGNAIYF	TGTGCCAGTAGTACCTCGGACAGCTCTGGAAACGCCATATATTTT
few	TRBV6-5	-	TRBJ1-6	CASRFRGLDNSPLHF	TGTGCCAGCAGATTTCGAGGGTTGGATAATTCACCCCTCCACTTT
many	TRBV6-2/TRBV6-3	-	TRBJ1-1	CASSLPPVRKNTEAFF	TGTGCCAGCAGCCTACCGCCCGTACGGAAGAACACTGAAGCTTTCTTT
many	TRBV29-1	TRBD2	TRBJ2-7	CSVEVVRSGGSYEQYF	TGCAGCGTTGAAGTGGTTCGGAGCGGGGGTTCTTACGAGCAGTACTTC
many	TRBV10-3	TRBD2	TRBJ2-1	CATTPGLAGDEQFF	TGTGCCACCACACCGGGACTAGCGGGGGATGAGCAGTTCTTC
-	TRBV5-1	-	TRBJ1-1	CASSSSSGYTEAFF	TGCGCCAGCAGCTCCTCCTCAGGGTACACTGAAGCTTTCTTT
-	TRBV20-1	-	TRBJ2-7	CSAPTAYEQYF	TGCAGTGCACCGACCGCTTACGAGCAGTACTTC
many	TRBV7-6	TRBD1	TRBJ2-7	CASSLGTGNYEQYF	TGTGCCAGCAGCTTGGGGACAGGAAACTACGAGCAGTACTTC
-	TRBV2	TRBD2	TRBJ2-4	CASSVPGLAGGVKNIQYF	TGTGCCAGCAGTGTCCCGGGACTAGCGGGGGGTGTCAAAAACATTCAGTACTTC
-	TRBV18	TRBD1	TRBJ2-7	CASSPQDREPYEQYF	TGTGCCAGCTCACCACAGGACAGGGAACCCTACGAGCAGTACTTC
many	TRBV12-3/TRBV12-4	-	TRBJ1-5	CASSLMPNSNQPQHF	TGTGCCAGCAGTTTGATGCCCAATAGCAATCAGCCCCAGCATTTT
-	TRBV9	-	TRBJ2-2	CASSASGRGELFF	TGTGCCAGCAGCGCCAGTGGGAGGGGGGAGCTGTTTTTT
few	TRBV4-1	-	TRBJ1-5	CASSQGAHTESNQPQHF	TGCGCCAGCAGCCAAGGGGCCCACACAGAGAGCAATCAGCCCCAGCATTTT
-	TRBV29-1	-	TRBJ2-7	CSAGLSSYEQYF	TGCAGCGCAGGACTATCTTCCTACGAGCAGTACTTC
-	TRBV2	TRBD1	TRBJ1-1	CASGQGPIGGTEAFF	TGTGCCAGCGGACAGGGCCCTATCGGGGGCACTGAAGCTTTCTTT
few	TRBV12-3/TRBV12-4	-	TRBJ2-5	CASSLTGTQYF	TGTGCCAGCAGTTTAACCGGGACCCAGTACTTC
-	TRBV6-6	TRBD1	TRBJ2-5	CASSRDRMARYF	TGTGCCAGCAGTCGGGACAGGATGGCTCGGTACTTC
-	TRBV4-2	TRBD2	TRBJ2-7	CASSQDLLVAGLYEQYF	TGTGCCAGCAGCCAAGATTTACTGGTAGCGGGCTTGTACGAGCAGTACTTC
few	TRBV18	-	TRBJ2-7	CASSSPGQEHPLCEQYF	TGTGCCAGCTCATCACCGGGACAAGAACACCCTCTCTGCGAGCAGTACTTC
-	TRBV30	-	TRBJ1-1	CAWSVLSSKPPEAFF	TGTGCCTGGAGTGTCCTTTCCTCAAAGCCCCCTGAAGCTTTCTTT
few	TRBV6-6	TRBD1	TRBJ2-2	CASSPTGGGTGELFF	TGTGCCAGCAGTCCGACAGGGGGGGGCACCGGGGAGCTGTTTTTT
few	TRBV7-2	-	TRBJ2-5	CASSSSGTYYQETQYF	TGTGCCAGCAGCAGCTCCGGGACATATTACCAAGAGACCCAGTACTTC
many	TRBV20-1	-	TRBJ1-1	CSAYREITEAFF	TGCAGTGCCTACAGGGAGATAACTGAAGCTTTCTTT
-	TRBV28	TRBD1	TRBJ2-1	CASSLTGGLNEQFF	TGTGCCAGCAGTTTGACAGGGGGCTTGAATGAGCAGTTCTTC
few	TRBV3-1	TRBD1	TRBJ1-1	CASSQLGQGVTEAFF	TGTGCCAGCAGCCAATTGGGACAGGGAGTTACTGAAGCTTTCTTT